The source of this T cell receptor beta chain is a study of cytomegalovirus exposure and HLA in healthy donors. Study-level information: The approximately 110 validation repertoires used the same platform as the approximately 700 first-cohort repertoires, a later analysis reported.

Study-wide findings and caveats: Despite most TCR sequences being rare, some public TCRs occurred in many donors. Listed as cytomegalovirus-associated were 164 TCR beta chains.

In the case of this clone: Its specificity is unknown.

The CDR3 spans 14 residues. V lost 6 bases to trimming and J lost 8 bases, with 17 bases between them. Germline V lookup: CDR1 MGHDK, CDR2 SYGVNS. The study drew the donors from its approximately 110-subject validation cohort, separate from the approximately 700-subject first cohort. Repertoires were generated with immunoSEQ multiplex PCR, while TCRdb's copy carries only in-frame clones and drops some. Altogether 90,000 to 150,000 clones are present, about 91% being singletons, with the ten largest covering 1.5% to 2%. Sequenced: PBMCs. The chain has TRBV25-1 and TRBJ2-1; a possible D gene is TRBD2 (6 bases). The receptor was isolated from a man younger than 35 in good health and CMV-seronegative. As DNA, the CDR3 is TGTGCCAGCAGCCAGGGACTTAGGCAGGATGAGCAGTTCTTC. Amino acid sequence: CASSQGLRQDEQFF.